The 18 T cell receptor beta chains presented below share a single source sample, sequenced in a study of identical twins. Via MiXCR, TCRdb re-called the 5' RACE reads, giving one row per CDR3 protein. Of around 550,000 distinct CDR3 sequences in the sample, about 15% were seen once. The data were also submitted as part of a second study, on yellow fever vaccine responses in identical twins.

The specimen was CD4+ T cells sorted from blood. The receptors were sampled from a woman aged 18-35 years in good health.

The J gene is TRBJ1-5, the V gene TRBV7-8; D is uncertain. Trimming removed 0 bases at V and 4 bases at J, with 16 bases between. Germline values: CDR1 SGHVS, CDR2 FQNEAQ. The CDR3 totals 17 residues. The CDR3, as DNA: TGTGCCAGCAGCTTAGCGTGGAGGGAGGTGGTGAATCAGCCCCAGCATTTT. Residues: CASSLAWREVVNQPQHF.

CDR3 bases: TGCAGTGCTAGAGATCCGGCGGGGGGGTCCTACGAGCAGTACGTC. Its protein is CSARDPAGGSYEQYV. The chain is built from TRBV20-1 and TRBJ2-7, with 9 bases matching TRBD2. The CDR3 sequence is 15 residues long. The junction had 4 bases not matched to a gene; V was cut back by 0 bases and J by 1 base. Germline CDR1 DFQATT, CDR2 SNEGSKA (reference sequence).

The rearrangement uses TRBV10-3 and TRBJ2-7; D perhaps matches TRBD1 (5 bases). CDR3 size: 13 residues. The V end was cut by 4 bases, the J end by 2 bases, with 9 bases between. The V gene's germline CDR1 is ENHRY and CDR2 SYGVKD. The CDR3 sequence: CAISGQGTYEQYF. In DNA, the CDR3 is TGTGCCATCAGTGGGCAGGGCACCTACGAGCAGTACTTC.

The chain links TRBV18 to TRBJ2-3, with D possibly matching TRBD1 (6 bases). There are 15 residues in the CDR3. V lost 0 bases and J lost 4, with 11 bases in between. Germline V CDR1 and CDR2: KGHSH, LQKENI. CDR3: CASSPPNRDADTQYF. The CDR3 DNA reads as TGTGCCAGCTCACCACCAAACAGGGATGCAGATACGCAGTATTTT.

V is TRBV20-1 and J is TRBJ1-3; TRBD1 matches at 8 bases. The germline gives CDR1 DFQATT, CDR2 SNEGSKA (reference sequence). With 6 bases clipped from V and 0 bases from J, the junction kept 4 bases outside the gene matches. The CDR3 has 14 amino acids. The CDR3 reads CSAATGGSGNTIYF. The CDR3 DNA is TGCAGTGCCGCAACAGGGGGCTCTGGAAACACCATATATTTT.

The chain couples TRBV5-6 to TRBJ1-1; D gene uncertain. CDR3 size: 12 residues. Trimming left V 0 bases short and J 7 bases short, with 7 bases between. The germline V gene has CDR1 SGHDT and CDR2 YYEEEE. Here the CDR3 DNA reads TGTGCCAGCAGCTTGGCCGGGATTGAAGCTTTCTTT. Protein product: CASSLAGIEAFF.

The gene calls are TRBV5-6 and TRBJ2-7; TRBD1 might be the D (6 bases). The germline V gene has CDR1 SGHDT and CDR2 YYEEEE. The V end was cut by 4 bases, the J end by 3 bases, with 14 bases between. This CDR3 has 14 amino acids. As DNA, the CDR3 is TGTGCCAGCAGCGAAGCCGGGACAAACTACGAGCAGTACTTC. Its translation: CASSEAGTNYEQYF.

This chain links TRBV2 with TRBJ1-1; D not resolved. V gave up 1 base and J gave up 1 base, with 4 bases separating them. The CDR3 runs 13 residues. CDR1 and CDR2 (germline): SNHLY, FYNNEI. The CDR3, as DNA: TGTGCCAGCAGTGAAGGGGAGAACACTGAAGCTTTCTTT. Protein: CASSEGENTEAFF.

This clonotype appeared many times. The V and J genes are TRBV10-3 and TRBJ2-1; 10 bases are a match to TRBD2. Germline V gene sequence: CDR1 ENHRY, CDR2 SYGVKD. J lost 9 bases, V lost 4 bases, and 9 bases had no gene match. The CDR3 runs to 15 residues. In nucleotides, the CDR3 is TGTGCCATCAGTGTCGCTAGCGGGGGCTTGAGTGAGCAGTTCTTC. This gives the protein CAISVASGGLSEQFF.

This rearrangement joins TRBV6-5 to TRBJ1-6; no clear D. Looked up from germline, CDR1 is MNHEY and CDR2 is SVGAGI. The ends were cut back, 6 bases at V and 0 bases at J, with 12 bases in the middle. CDR3 length equals 16 residues. The CDR3 spells CASRTRNSSYNSPLHF. CDR3 nucleotide sequence: TGTGCCAGCAGGACTCGGAACAGCTCCTATAATTCACCCCTCCACTTT.

This clonotype was detected a few times. This sequence joins TRBV3-1 and TRBJ2-1; 11 positions agree with TRBD2. Per germline, CDR1 LGHDT and CDR2 YNNKEL (reference sequence). CDR3 length: 20 amino acids. V was pared by 3 bases and J by 0 bases, with 13 bases of the junction left unmatched. As DNA, the CDR3 is TGTGCCAGCAGCCACTTTCAACTAGCGGGGGCGACAAGCTCCTACAATGAGCAGTTCTTC. Translating gives CASSHFQLAGATSSYNEQFF.

This clonotype was observed a handful of times. The gene calls are TRBV4-2 and TRBJ1-1, with a possible D match to TRBD1 (5 bases). Germline CDR1 is LGHNA and CDR2 is YNFKEQ. The V end was cut by 0 bases, the J end by 10 bases, with 12 bases between. The CDR3 is 13 amino acids. The chain's CDR3 is CASSQEGGGGAFF. Written as DNA, the CDR3 is TGTGCCAGCAGCCAAGAGGGGGGTGGGGGAGCTTTCTTT.

The gene calls are TRBV7-9 and TRBJ2-4, with 8 positions matching TRBD2. The V gene end was trimmed by 1 base and the J gene end by 2 bases; junction bases not matched to a gene: 4. This CDR3 is built from 16 residues. The germline V gene has CDR1 SEHNR and CDR2 FQNEAQ (reference sequence). The CDR3 here is CASSLVGTRPKNIQYF. CDR3 sequence (DNA): TGTGCCAGCAGCTTAGTTGGGACTAGACCCAAAAACATTCAGTACTTC.

This clonotype occurred a few times. The chain has TRBV3-1 and TRBJ2-2; 13 positions agree with TRBD2. V gave up 4 bases and J gave up 4 bases; unmatched junction bases: 3. From germline, CDR1 is LGHDT and CDR2 YNNKEL (reference sequence). The CDR3 runs 16 residues. The CDR3 nucleotides are TGTGCCAGCAGCCCTGGGACTAGCGGGGCCACCGGGGAGCTGTTTTTT. Amino acids: CASSPGTSGATGELFF.

The chain combines TRBV3-1 with TRBJ2-2; no reliable D call. This CDR3 comprises 13 residues. Germline CDR1 reads LGHDT; CDR2 reads YNNKEL (reference sequence). V shed 1 base and J shed 5 bases, with 5 bases lying between them. CDR3 sequence (DNA): TGTGCCAGCAGCCAAGTCACAACCGGGGAGCTGTTTTTT. Amino acids: CASSQVTTGELFF. Complete variable domain (other parts from reference TRBV3-1 and TRBJ2-2): DTAVSQTPKYLVTQMGNDKSIKCEQNLGHDTMYWYKQDSKKFLKIMFSYNNKELIINETVPNRFSPKSPDKAHLNLHINSLELGDSAVYFCASSQVTTGELFFGEGSRLTVL.

This chain joins TRBV19 and TRBJ2-1, with 11 positions matching TRBD1. V was pared by 1 base and J by 5 bases, with 1 base of the junction left unmatched. This CDR3 region has 15 residues. From germline, CDR1 is LNHDA and CDR2 SQIVND (reference sequence). The CDR3 DNA follows: TGTGCCAGTAGTATAGCGGGACAGGGGGACAATGAGCAGTTCTTC. Translating gives CASSIAGQGDNEQFF.

The gene calls are TRBV10-3 and TRBJ1-3, with a tentative D call TRBD1 (6 bases). The CDR3 runs to 15 residues. Trimming took 0 bases from V and 2 from J, leaving 8 bases between them. Germline V gene data show CDR1 as ENHRY and CDR2 as SYGVKD. The CDR3 loop is CAISESGGTGNTIYF. In DNA form, the CDR3 reads TGTGCCATCAGTGAGTCGGGGGGCACTGGAAACACCATATATTTT.

The chain couples TRBV20-1 to TRBJ2-5; D possibly corresponds to TRBD2 (6 bases). The CDR3 covers 15 residues. V lost 1 base, J lost 5 bases, and 17 bases lay in between. Germline lookup yields CDR1 DFQATT and CDR2 SNEGSKA (reference sequence). The DNA of the CDR3 is TGCAGTGCTAGAGCGAGTACGGGACTCACTGAGACCCAGTACTTC. Its translation is CSARASTGLTETQYF.